What follows are 10 T cell receptor beta chains derived from one specimen sequenced in a study of blood T cell repertoires in COVID-19. Only in-frame clones appear in the TCRdb table, and some are missing; sequencing was by immunoSEQ multiplex PCR. The sample records fewer than 250,000 clones, around 86% being singletons. Sequencing input: peripheral blood. These receptors came from a man between 60 and 75 years old with acute or convalescent COVID-19.

J is TRBJ1-2 and V is TRBV19; tentatively, D is TRBD1 (6 bases). With 6 bases removed from V and 2 bases from J, the gap between germline ends came to 10 bases. The CDR3 is 13 residues long. The V gene's germline CDR1 is LNHDA and CDR2 SQIVND (reference sequence). CDR3 coding DNA: TGTGCCAGTAGGACAGGCGACAACTATGGCTACACCTTC. Its translation: CASRTGDNYGYTF. Full variable domain (rest looked up from reference TRBV19 and TRBJ1-2): DGGITQSPKYLFRKEGQNVTLSCEQNLNHDAMYWYRQDPGQGLRLIYYSQIVNDFQKGDIAEGYSVSREKKESFPLTVTSAQKNPTAFYLCASRTGDNYGYTFGSGTRLTVV.

V and J are TRBV14 and TRBJ1-2, with TRBD1 as a possible D gene (6 bases). The CDR3 contains 13 residues. Germline CDR1 reads SGHDN; CDR2 reads FVKESK. Deletions cut 1 base from V and 7 bases from J, with 10 bases between. The CDR3 bases are TGTGCCAGCAGCCAAGGGTCAGGGGCTGGCTACACCTTC. This codes for CASSQGSGAGYTF.

This chain joins TRBV6-1 and TRBJ2-5, with 9 bases matching TRBD2. The ends lost 2 bases at V and 1 base at J; junction bases unmatched: 8. Germline CDR1 MNHNS, CDR2 SASEGT. The CDR3 length is 17 residues. CDR3 in DNA: TGTGCCAGCAGTGAACCCCCCCTACTAGCGGGCCAAGAGACCCAGTACTTC. This gives the protein CASSEPPLLAGQETQYF.

The rearrangement joins TRBV27 to TRBJ2-3, with 10 bases fitting TRBD1. The J segment lost 8 bases and the V segment lost 1 base, leaving 9 bases of the junction unmatched. CDR1 is MNHEY, CDR2 SMNVEV, per germline (reference sequence). The CDR3 has 16 amino acids. For the CDR3, the DNA is TGTGCCAGCAGTTTATTTTCGGGACAGGGGAGGGCTACGCAGTATTTT. As protein: CASSLFSGQGRATQYF.

The chain employs TRBV20-1 and TRBJ1-5; D unresolved. This CDR3 has 11 residues. Germline assignment: CDR1 DFQATT and CDR2 SNEGSKA (reference sequence). Trimming pared 6 bases from V and 5 bases from J, leaving 8 bases between. The CDR3 spells CSAREDQPQHF. CDR3 DNA: TGCAGTGCGCGGGAAGATCAGCCCCAGCATTTT.

CDR3 nucleotides: TGTGCCAGCAGTTTTCGACAGGGGCAGTTGTATTTT. It is translated as CASSFRQGQLYF. The chain carries TRBV28 and TRBJ1-3; 8 bases match TRBD1. The germline V gene encodes CDR1 MDHEN and CDR2 SYDVKM. This CDR3 region has 12 residues. J gave up 16 bases and V 3 bases, and 8 bases lay outside the gene matches.

This clone appeared a single time. The chain is built from TRBV14 and TRBJ1-3; no clear D. Germline CDR1 SGHDN, CDR2 FVKESK. Trimming took off 2 bases at V and 0 bases at J, with 8 bases between the two ends. CDR3 length: 15 residues. The CDR3 nucleotides read TGTGCCAGCAGCCAACAGGTTATCTCTGGAAACACCATATATTTT. Residues: CASSQQVISGNTIYF.

The CDR3 DNA reads TGTGCCAGCAGACGACAGGGGGGGACCCAGTACTTC. This encodes CASRRQGGTQYF. V usage is TRBV12-3 or TRBV12-4 and J usage is TRBJ2-5, with 9 bases fitting TRBD1. There are 12 residues in the CDR3. Germline trimming cut 6 bases from V and 7 bases from J; bases unmatched to any gene: 3.

This clone was seen more than once but under ten times. Here the CDR3 DNA reads TGTGCCAGCAGTAGCCATACGAGTTCACCCCTCCACTTT. Residues: CASSSHTSSPLHF. The rearrangement uses TRBV7-9 and TRBJ1-6, with D unresolved. The CDR3 loop spans 13 amino acids. V shed 6 bases and J shed 9 bases, with 12 bases lying between them. Germline-derived CDR1 and CDR2 are SEHNR and FQNEAQ (reference sequence).

The chain employs TRBV13 and TRBJ1-1, with a weak D call TRBD1 (5 bases). V was clipped by 3 bases and J by 8 bases, with 10 bases between them. Per germline, CDR1 PRHDT and CDR2 FYEKMQ (reference sequence). The CDR3 loop spans 12 amino acids. The CDR3 region is CASSFGGREAFF. The CDR3 bases are TGTGCCAGCAGCTTCGGGGGGAGGGAAGCTTTCTTT.